The present entry profiles one T cell receptor beta chain with its context. Its specificity is unknown. The data originate from a study of T-cell memory formation after mild COVID-19. Whole-study results and caveats: Shrinking CD4+ clones were chiefly CM and EM; CD8+ ones were chiefly EMRA.

Constant-segment primers served in 5'RACE that generated TCR alpha and TCR beta cDNA libraries bearing sample barcodes and UMIs. TCRdb independently ran MiXCR on the 5' RACE reads; one entry per CDR3 protein. The data hold roughly 250,000 distinct CDR3 sequences, with about 16% observed a single time. The TCR comes from a man between 18 and 35 years old who had mild COVID-19 (a few samples of this study predate the infection). Cell type and time point are not known. Input material: PBMCs or a T cell subset sorted from them (not recorded which).

CDR3 DNA: TGTGCCAGCTCACCCCGACAGGCTTATGGCTACACCTTC. Encoded protein: CASSPRQAYGYTF. The chain is built from TRBV18 and TRBJ1-2, with D possibly being TRBD1 (6 bases). This CDR3 is 13 amino acids long. Germline-derived CDR1 and CDR2 are KGHSH and LQKENI. Trimming stripped 3 bases from V and 5 bases from J, with 10 bases between. Full variable domain (outside the CDR3, taken from reference TRBV18 and TRBJ1-2): NAGVMQNPRHLVRRRGQEARLRCSPMKGHSHVYWYRQLPEEGLKFMVYLQKENIIDESGMPKERFSAEFPKEGPSILRIQQVVRGDSAAYFCASSPRQAYGYTFGSGTRLTVV.